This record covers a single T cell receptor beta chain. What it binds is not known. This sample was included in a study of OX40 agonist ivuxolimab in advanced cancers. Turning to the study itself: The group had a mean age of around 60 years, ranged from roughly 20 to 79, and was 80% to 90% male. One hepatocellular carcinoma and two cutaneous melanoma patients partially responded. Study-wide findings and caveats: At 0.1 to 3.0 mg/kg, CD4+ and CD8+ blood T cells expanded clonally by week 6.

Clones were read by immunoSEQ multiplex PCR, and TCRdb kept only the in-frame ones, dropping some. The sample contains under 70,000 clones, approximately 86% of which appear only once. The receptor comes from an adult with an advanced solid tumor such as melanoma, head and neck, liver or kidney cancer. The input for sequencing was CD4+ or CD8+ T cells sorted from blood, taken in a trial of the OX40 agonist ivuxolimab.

For the CDR3, the DNA is TGTGCCAGTAGTATAGATACCAACAATGAGCAGTTCTTC. This sequence encodes CASSIDTNNEQFF. The chain is built from TRBV19 and TRBJ2-1, with D unclear. V was pared by 0 bases and J by 5 bases, with 5 bases between. The CDR3 totals 13 residues. CDR1 is LNHDA and CDR2 is SQIVND in the germline V gene (reference sequence).